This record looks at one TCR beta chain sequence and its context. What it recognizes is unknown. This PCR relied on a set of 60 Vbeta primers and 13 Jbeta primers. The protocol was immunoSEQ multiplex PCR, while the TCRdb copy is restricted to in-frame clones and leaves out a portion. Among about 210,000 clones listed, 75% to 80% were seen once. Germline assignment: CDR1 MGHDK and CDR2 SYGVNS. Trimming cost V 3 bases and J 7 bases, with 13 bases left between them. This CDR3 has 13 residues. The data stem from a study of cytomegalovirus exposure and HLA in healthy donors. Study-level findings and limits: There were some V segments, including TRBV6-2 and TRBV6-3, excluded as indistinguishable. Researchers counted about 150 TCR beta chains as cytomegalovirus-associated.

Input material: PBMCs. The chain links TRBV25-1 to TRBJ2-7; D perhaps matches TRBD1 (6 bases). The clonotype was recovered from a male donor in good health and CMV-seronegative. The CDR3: CASSEGIQGEQYF. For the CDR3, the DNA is TGTGCCAGCAGTGAGGGCATACAGGGTGAGCAGTACTTC.